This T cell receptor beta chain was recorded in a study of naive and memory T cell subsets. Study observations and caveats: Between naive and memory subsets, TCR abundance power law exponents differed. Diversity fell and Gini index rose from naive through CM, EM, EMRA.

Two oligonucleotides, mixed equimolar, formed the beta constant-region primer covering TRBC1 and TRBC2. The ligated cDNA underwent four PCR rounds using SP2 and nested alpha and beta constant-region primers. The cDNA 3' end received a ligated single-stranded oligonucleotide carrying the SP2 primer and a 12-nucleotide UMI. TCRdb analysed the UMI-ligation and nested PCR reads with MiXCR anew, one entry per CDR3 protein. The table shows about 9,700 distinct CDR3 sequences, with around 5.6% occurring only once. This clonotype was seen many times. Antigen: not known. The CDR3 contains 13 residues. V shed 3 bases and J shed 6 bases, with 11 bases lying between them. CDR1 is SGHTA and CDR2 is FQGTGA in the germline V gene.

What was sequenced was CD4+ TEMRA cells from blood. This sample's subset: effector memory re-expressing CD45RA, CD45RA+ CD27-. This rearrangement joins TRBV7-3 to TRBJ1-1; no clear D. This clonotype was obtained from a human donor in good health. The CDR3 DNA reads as TGTGCCAGCAGCTTGGTCGGCACATCTGAAGCTTTCTTT. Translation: CASSLVGTSEAFF.